The 6 T cell receptor beta chains reported below all come from one sample, sequenced in a study of blood T cell repertoires in COVID-19. The protocol was immunoSEQ multiplex PCR, while the TCRdb copy is restricted to in-frame clones and leaves out a portion. The table has under 300,000 clones, 65% to 90% seen once. Sequencing was performed on peripheral blood. The receptors shown here come from a man between 35 and 55 years old who had recovered from COVID-19.

CDR3 region: CAWSLTPGGETQYF. The CDR3 nucleotides are TGTGCCTGGAGCCTAACTCCGGGGGGAGAGACCCAGTACTTC. The chain uses TRBV30 and TRBJ2-5, with TRBD2 identical over 7 bases. The germline V gene encodes CDR1 GTSNPN and CDR2 SVGIG (reference sequence). The V gene end was trimmed by 3 bases and the J gene end by 4 bases; junction bases not matched to a gene: 8. The CDR3 runs 14 residues.

The chain recombines TRBV7-2 with TRBJ2-3; D remains ambiguous. The germline V gene encodes CDR1 SGHTA and CDR2 FQGNSA. V shed 5 bases and J shed 6 bases, with 9 bases lying between them. The CDR3 runs 12 residues. CDR3 loop: CASSPLADTQYF. CDR3 in DNA: TGTGCCAGCAGCCCCCTTGCGGATACGCAGTATTTT.

V usage is TRBV5-1 and J usage is TRBJ2-1; 10 bases align to TRBD2. The CDR3 covers 15 residues. Germline CDR1 SGHRS, CDR2 YFSETQ. After removal of 4 bases from V and 3 bases from J, the junction contained 4 bases not matched to a gene. CDR3 sequence reads: CASSSGLADYNEQFF. CDR3 in DNA: TGCGCCAGCAGCAGTGGACTAGCGGACTACAATGAGCAGTTCTTC.

The J gene is TRBJ2-5, the V gene TRBV12-5; TRBD2 matches 7 bases. Trimming cost V 6 bases and J 5 bases; bases outside gene matches: 6. CDR1 and CDR2 (germline): LGHNT, FRNRAP. This CDR3 contains 13 residues. The CDR3 nucleotides are TGTGCTAGTGGCTCCGGGACTAAGGAGACCCAGTACTTC. The encoded protein is CASGSGTKETQYF.

The rearrangement uses TRBV12-3 or TRBV12-4 and TRBJ1-2; no clear D gene. V lost 10 bases, J lost 7 bases, and 16 bases lay in between. The CDR3 is 12 residues long. In nucleotides, the CDR3 is TGTGCCATCTTCCGAGGTCTATCTGGCTACACCTTC. It yields the protein CAIFRGLSGYTF.

The CDR3 coding sequence is TGTGCCATCAGGTCGGGAGGGACTGAAGCTTTCTTT. This codes for CAIRSGGTEAFF. The chain combines TRBV10-3 with TRBJ1-1, with D unresolved. From germline, CDR1 is ENHRY and CDR2 SYGVKD. The CDR3 is 12 residues long. Trimming stripped 6 bases from V and 5 bases from J, with 10 bases between.